This entry lists 13 T cell receptor beta chains sequenced from one sample in a study of spatial heterogeneity in lung cancer. TCRdb passed the 5' RACE reads through MiXCR, listing each CDR3 protein once. The profile shows about 82,000 distinct CDR3 sequences, roughly an eighth of them singletons. Noted time point: sample taken at primary tumor resection. The input material, whole RNA from tumor, nontumor lung or frozen PBMC, was sequenced unsorted. The input for sequencing was PBMCs, taken at surgery. All receptors come from a male donor with early-stage non-small cell lung cancer.

This clonotype was found a few times. CDR3 sequence: CASSYVNNSPLHF. Here the CDR3 DNA reads TGTGCCAGCAGTTATGTAAATAATTCACCCCTCCACTTT. The chain links TRBV11-1 to TRBJ1-6; D is unresolved. Trimming removed 6 bases at V and 5 bases at J, with 8 bases between. This CDR3 is 13 amino acids long. Germline V gene data show CDR1 as SGHAT and CDR2 as FQDESV (reference sequence).

The chain is built from TRBV28 and TRBJ1-2; D perhaps matches TRBD1 (5 bases). CDR3 length: 13 residues. With 2 bases removed from V and 8 bases from J, the gap between germline ends came to 12 bases. The germline gives CDR1 MDHEN, CDR2 SYDVKM. The CDR3 DNA sequence: TGTGCCAGCAGTTTAGTCCGCCGGGGCGGCTACACCTTC. It yields the protein CASSLVRRGGYTF.

The genes are TRBV6-6 and TRBJ1-4; 11 nucleotides align to TRBD1. The trim removed 7 bases at V and 8 bases at J, leaving 12 bases unmatched. CDR1 MNHNY and CDR2 SVGAGI come from the germline V gene (reference sequence). The CDR3 length is 16 residues. This CDR3 is CASTAGQGEWWEKLFF. The CDR3 nucleotides read TGTGCCAGCACCGCGGGACAGGGGGAATGGTGGGAAAAACTGTTTTTT.

This clonotype was counted a few times. The V gene is TRBV29-1, the J gene TRBJ2-5; a weak D match, TRBD2 (7 bases). V lost 4 bases to trimming and J lost 5 bases, with 17 bases between them. This CDR3 has 14 residues. CDR1 SQVTM and CDR2 ANQGSEA come from the germline V gene. CDR3 nucleotide sequence: TGCAGCGTTGGCGGGGGCCCGTTAGGGGAGACCCAGTACTTC. Amino acid sequence: CSVGGGPLGETQYF.

This clonotype showed up many times. The V and J genes are TRBV9 and TRBJ1-3; D is ambiguous. Germline V lookup: CDR1 SGDLS, CDR2 YYNGEE. Between the trimmed V and J ends, which lost 0 bases and 2 bases, there was a span of 6 bases. This CDR3 spans 14 amino acids. The CDR3: CASSVGEAGNTIYF. The CDR3 DNA sequence: TGTGCCAGCAGCGTAGGCGAAGCTGGAAACACCATATATTTT.

V is TRBV7-2 and J is TRBJ2-1, with TRBD2 matching over 13 bases. The CDR3 runs 15 residues. V shed 5 bases, J shed 6 bases, and the junction held 4 bases outside the gene matches. CDR1 is SGHTA, CDR2 FQGNSA, per germline. The CDR3 spells CASSPWTSGGNEQFF. For the CDR3, the DNA is TGTGCCAGCAGCCCTTGGACTAGCGGGGGCAATGAGCAGTTCTTC.

This clonotype was found a few times. J is TRBJ2-5 and V is TRBV15; a weak D match, TRBD2 (6 bases). The CDR3 is 16 residues long. Deletions cut 1 base from V and 1 base from J, with 13 bases between. The germline gives CDR1 LNHNV, CDR2 YYDKDF (reference sequence). The CDR3 DNA reads TGTGCCACCAGCAGAGGGGGAGGAAGGGGCCAAGAGACCCAGTACTTC. As protein: CATSRGGGRGQETQYF.

This clonotype is labeled medium-sized. The chain carries TRBV5-1 and TRBJ2-2; TRBD1 is a possible D gene (5 bases). The CDR3 length is 17 residues. Trimming removed 3 bases from V and 0 bases from J, with 15 bases in between. Germline CDR1 reads SGHRS; CDR2 reads YFSETQ. The CDR3 reads CASSSVKETANTGELFF. As DNA, the CDR3 is TGCGCCAGCAGCTCTGTTAAGGAGACAGCGAACACCGGGGAGCTGTTTTTT.

This clonotype was observed a handful of times. V and J are TRBV29-1 and TRBJ2-5; D may be TRBD1 or TRBD2 (5 bases each). With 7 bases removed from V and 5 bases from J, the gap between germline ends came to 14 bases. The CDR3 runs 12 residues. CDR1 SQVTM and CDR2 ANQGSEA come from the germline V gene. CDR3 region: CSAGGRRETQYF. CDR3 sequence (DNA): TGCAGCGCTGGGGGACGGAGGGAGACCCAGTACTTC. The entire variable domain, with the rest obtained from reference TRBV29-1 and TRBJ2-5, is as follows: SAVISQKPSRDICQRGTSLTIQCQVDSQVTMMFWYRQQPGQSLTLIATANQGSEATYESGFVIDKFPISRPNLTFSTLTVSNMSPEDSSIYLCSAGGRRETQYFGPGTRLLVL.

This clonotype was found a few times. The chain uses TRBV2 and TRBJ2-1, with TRBD2 identical over 11 bases. The ends lost 3 bases at V and 8 bases at J; junction bases unmatched: 6. CDR1 and CDR2 from the germline V gene are SNHLY and FYNNEI. The CDR3 contains 15 residues. CDR3 protein: CASSDSGGALDEQFF. CDR3 nucleotides: TGTGCCAGCAGTGATAGCGGGGGGGCCTTGGATGAGCAGTTCTTC. The whole variable domain, remainder taken from reference TRBV2 and TRBJ2-1, is EPEVTQTPSHQVTQMGQEVILRCVPISNHLYFYWYRQILGQKVEFLVSFYNNEISEKSEIFDDQFSVERPDGSNFTLKIRSTKLEDSAMYFCASSDSGGALDEQFFGPGTRLTVL.

This clonotype was counted a few times. V is TRBV7-9 and J is TRBJ2-1, with D perhaps matching TRBD1 or TRBD2 (5 bases each). From germline, CDR1 is SEHNR and CDR2 FQNEAQ (reference sequence). Trimming left V 5 bases short and J 8 bases short, with 16 bases between. CDR3 length equals 14 residues. The CDR3, as DNA: TGTGCCAGCAGCAACCGGGCCAGAGGGGATGAGCAGTTCTTC. It is translated as CASSNRARGDEQFF. The whole variable domain, filled in from reference TRBV7-9 and TRBJ2-1, reads DTGVSQNPRHKITKRGQNVTFRCDPISEHNRLYWYRQTLGQGPEFLTYFQNEAQLEKSRLLSDRFSAERPKGSFSTLEIQRTEQGDSAMYLCASSNRARGDEQFFGPGTRLTVL.

The chain is built from TRBV9 and TRBJ2-1; the D gene is possibly TRBD2 (6 bases). Germline CDR1 is SGDLS and CDR2 is YYNGEE. This CDR3 spans 15 amino acids. The V end lost 0 bases, the J end lost 6 bases, and 13 bases lay between the germline ends. CDR3 coding DNA: TGTGCCAGCAGCGTAGGTGGAGGGATCGGCAATGAGCAGTTCTTC. Translation gives CASSVGGGIGNEQFF.

The V call is TRBV7-2, the J call TRBJ1-4, with D unresolved. Germline CDR1 reads SGHTA; CDR2 reads FQGNSA. CDR3 length: 16 residues. V was shortened by 3 bases and J by 0 bases, with 11 bases between the two germline ends. The CDR3 sequence: CASSLGITATNEKLFF. As DNA, the CDR3 is TGTGCCAGCAGCTTGGGAATAACGGCAACTAATGAAAAACTGTTTTTT.